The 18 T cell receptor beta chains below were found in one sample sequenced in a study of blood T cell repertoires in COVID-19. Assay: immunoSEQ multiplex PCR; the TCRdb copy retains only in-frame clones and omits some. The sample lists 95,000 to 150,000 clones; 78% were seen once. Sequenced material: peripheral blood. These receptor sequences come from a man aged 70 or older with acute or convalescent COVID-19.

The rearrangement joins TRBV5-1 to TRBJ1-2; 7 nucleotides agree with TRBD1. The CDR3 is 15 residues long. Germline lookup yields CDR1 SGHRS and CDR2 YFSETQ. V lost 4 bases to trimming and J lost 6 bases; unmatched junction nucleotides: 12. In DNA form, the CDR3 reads TGCGCCAGCAGCGCGTATGAGGGCCAGGGGGATGGCTACACCTTC. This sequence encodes CASSAYEGQGDGYTF.

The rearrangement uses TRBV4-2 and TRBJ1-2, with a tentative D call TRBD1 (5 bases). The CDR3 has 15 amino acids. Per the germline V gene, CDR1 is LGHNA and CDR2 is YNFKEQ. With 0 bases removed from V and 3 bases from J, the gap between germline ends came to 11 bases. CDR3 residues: CASSQDLTGDYGYTF. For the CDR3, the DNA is TGTGCCAGCAGCCAAGATCTTACGGGGGACTATGGCTACACCTTC.

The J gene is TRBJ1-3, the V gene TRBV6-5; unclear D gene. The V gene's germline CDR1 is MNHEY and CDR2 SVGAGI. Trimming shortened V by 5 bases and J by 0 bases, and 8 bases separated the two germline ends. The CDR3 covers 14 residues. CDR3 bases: TGTGCCAGCAGTCAACTAAGCTCTGGAAACACCATATATTTT. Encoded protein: CASSQLSSGNTIYF.

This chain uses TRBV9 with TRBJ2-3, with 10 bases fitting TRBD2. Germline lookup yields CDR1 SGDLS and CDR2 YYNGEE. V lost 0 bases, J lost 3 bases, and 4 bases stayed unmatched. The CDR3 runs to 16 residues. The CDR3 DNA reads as TGTGCCAGCAGCGTAGTGGCTAGCGGGGGTACAGATACGCAGTATTTT. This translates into CASSVVASGGTDTQYF.

The CDR3 nucleotides are TGTGCCAGCAGTTTACGGGGACAGGGTTTCAATCAGCCCCAGCATTTT. Translation: CASSLRGQGFNQPQHF. This chain links TRBV27 with TRBJ1-5, with 9 bases matching TRBD1. Germline trimming cut 2 bases from V and 3 bases from J; bases unmatched to any gene: 5. The CDR3 runs to 16 residues. Looked up from germline, CDR1 is MNHEY and CDR2 is SMNVEV (reference sequence).

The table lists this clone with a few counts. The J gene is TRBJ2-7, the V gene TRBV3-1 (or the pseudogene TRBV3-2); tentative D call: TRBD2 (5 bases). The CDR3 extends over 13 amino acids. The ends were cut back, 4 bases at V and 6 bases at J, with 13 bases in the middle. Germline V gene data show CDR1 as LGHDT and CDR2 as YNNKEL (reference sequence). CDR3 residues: CASSPGPSREQYF. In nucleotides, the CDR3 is TGTGCCAGCAGCCCGGGCCCTAGCCGCGAGCAGTACTTC.

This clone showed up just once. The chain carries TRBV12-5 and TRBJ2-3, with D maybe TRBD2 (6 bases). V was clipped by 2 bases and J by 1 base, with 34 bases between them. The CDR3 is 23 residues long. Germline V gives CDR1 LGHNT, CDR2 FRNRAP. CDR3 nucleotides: TGTGCTAGTGGTTTGTTCAAAGGGACTTCCCGGACTGACGGGACTGGGGGCACAGATACGCAGTATTTT. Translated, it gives CASGLFKGTSRTDGTGGTDTQYF.

The CDR3 DNA follows: TGCGCCAGCAGCCAAGATCTCAGGCACGGGAGTAACTATGGCTACACCTTC. Translation gives CASSQDLRHGSNYGYTF. The chain carries TRBV4-3 and TRBJ1-2; unclear D gene. The CDR3 totals 17 residues. The ends were cut back, 0 bases at V and 1 base at J, with 15 bases in the middle. Looked up from germline, CDR1 is LGHNA and CDR2 is YSLEER.

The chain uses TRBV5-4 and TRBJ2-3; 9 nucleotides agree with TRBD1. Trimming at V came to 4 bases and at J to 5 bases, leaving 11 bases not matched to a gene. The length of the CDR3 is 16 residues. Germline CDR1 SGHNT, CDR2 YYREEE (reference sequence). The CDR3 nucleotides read TGTGCCAGCAGCGCCCCGTGGGGACAGGGTGGAGATACGCAGTATTTT. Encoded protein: CASSAPWGQGGDTQYF.

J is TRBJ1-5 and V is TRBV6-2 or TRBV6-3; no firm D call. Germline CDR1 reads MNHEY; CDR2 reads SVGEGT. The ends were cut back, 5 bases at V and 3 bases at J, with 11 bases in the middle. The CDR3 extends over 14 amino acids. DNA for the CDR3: TGTGCCAGCAGTATGATGTCAGTCAATCAGCCCCAGCATTTT. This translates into CASSMMSVNQPQHF.

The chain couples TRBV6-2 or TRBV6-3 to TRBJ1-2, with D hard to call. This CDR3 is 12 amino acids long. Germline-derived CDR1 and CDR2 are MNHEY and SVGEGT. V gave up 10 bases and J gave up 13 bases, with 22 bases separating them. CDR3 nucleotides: TGTGCCACCAGCAACAGCCCTGGTGCGGGCACCTTC. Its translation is CATSNSPGAGTF.

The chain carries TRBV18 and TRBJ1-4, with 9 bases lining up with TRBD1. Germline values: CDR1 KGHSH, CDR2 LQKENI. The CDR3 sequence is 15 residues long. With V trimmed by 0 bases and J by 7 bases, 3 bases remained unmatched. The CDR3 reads CASSPPGQGSEKLFF. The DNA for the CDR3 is TGTGCCAGCTCACCACCGGGACAGGGAAGTGAAAAACTGTTTTTT.

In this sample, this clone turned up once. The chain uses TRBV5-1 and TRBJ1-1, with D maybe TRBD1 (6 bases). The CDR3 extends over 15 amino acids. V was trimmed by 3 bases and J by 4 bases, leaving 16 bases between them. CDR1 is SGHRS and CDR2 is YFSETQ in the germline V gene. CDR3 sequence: CASSYITPDSTEAFF. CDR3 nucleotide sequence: TGCGCCAGCAGCTACATAACCCCGGACAGCACTGAAGCTTTCTTT.

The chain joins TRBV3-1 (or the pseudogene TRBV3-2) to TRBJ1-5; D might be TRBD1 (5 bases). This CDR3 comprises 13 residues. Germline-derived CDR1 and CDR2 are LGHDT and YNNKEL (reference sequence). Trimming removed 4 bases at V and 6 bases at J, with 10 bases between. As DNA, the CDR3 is TGTGCCAGCAGCCGGGGACTGGGTCAGCCCCAGCATTTT. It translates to CASSRGLGQPQHF.

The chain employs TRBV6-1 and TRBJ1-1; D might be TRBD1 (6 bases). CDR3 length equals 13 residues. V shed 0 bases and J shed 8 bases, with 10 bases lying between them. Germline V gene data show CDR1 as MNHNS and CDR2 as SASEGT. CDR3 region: CASSEARGSEAFF. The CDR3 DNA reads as TGTGCCAGCAGTGAAGCCAGGGGCTCAGAAGCTTTCTTT.

CDR3 nucleotide sequence: TGCGCCAGCAGCTTGCCCAGACAGGGGGAAGGGGCCAACGTCCTGACTTTC. Translating gives CASSLPRQGEGANVLTF. The chain joins TRBV5-1 to TRBJ2-6; 9 bases line up with TRBD1. Germline V CDR1 and CDR2: SGHRS, YFSETQ. Trimming took 1 base from V and 4 from J; bases not matched to a gene: 6. This CDR3 is 17 amino acids long.

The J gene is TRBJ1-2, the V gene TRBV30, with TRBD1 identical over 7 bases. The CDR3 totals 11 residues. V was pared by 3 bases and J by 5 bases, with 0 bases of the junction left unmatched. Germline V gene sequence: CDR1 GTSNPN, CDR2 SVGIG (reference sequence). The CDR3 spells CAWRDRYGYTF. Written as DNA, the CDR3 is TGTGCCTGGAGGGACAGGTATGGCTACACCTTC.

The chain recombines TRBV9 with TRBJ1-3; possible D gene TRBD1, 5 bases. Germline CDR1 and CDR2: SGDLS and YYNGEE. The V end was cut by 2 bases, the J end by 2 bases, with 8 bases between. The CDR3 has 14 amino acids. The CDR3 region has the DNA TGTGCCAGCAGCGTCAGGGATCCTGGAAACACCATATATTTT. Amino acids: CASSVRDPGNTIYF.